This is a list of T cell receptor beta chains from one sample in a study of cytomegalovirus exposure and HLA in healthy donors. The assay was immunoSEQ multiplex PCR, and TCRdb's table has in-frame clones only and misses some. This sample's clone table lists roughly 220,000 clones. Sample: PBMCs. These receptors all stem from a girl aged 2-10 years in good health and CMV-seropositive. The CDR3 runs from the conserved cysteine through the conserved F or W. The D gene is left open where the match is weak.

j_call v_call d_call cdr3_aa cdr3_nt
TRBJ1-4 TRBV7-9 - CASTPRGGVEKLFF TGTGCCAGCACCCCCCGCGGGGGAGTGGAAAAACTGTTTTTT
TRBJ2-1 TRBV5-4 TRBD2 CASSLGGASGSGGTYNEQFF TGTGCCAGCAGCTTGGGAGGGGCTAGCGGGAGTGGGGGAACCTACAATGAGCAGTTCTTC
TRBJ2-7 TRBV5-4 TRBD1 CASSTPGTGPYEQYF TGTGCCAGCAGCACCCCCGGGACAGGTCCCTACGAGCAGTACTTC
TRBJ2-1 TRBV11-2 - CASSGEGPIF TGTGCCAGCAGCGGAGAGGGCCCAATCTTC
TRBJ1-4 TRBV5-1 - CASSYTLTGGNEKLFF TGCGCCAGCAGCTACACCTTGACAGGTGGTAATGAAAAACTGTTTTTT
TRBJ2-3 TRBV28 TRBD2 CASRKAGADTQYF TGTGCCAGCAGGAAAGCGGGAGCCGATACGCAGTATTTT
TRBJ2-3 TRBV19 TRBD1 CASNPTGGTDTQYF TGTGCCAGTAATCCCACAGGGGGCACAGATACGCAGTATTTT
TRBJ2-3 TRBV11-3 TRBD2 CASSLGRSGRGDTQYF TGTGCCAGCAGCTTGGGCCGAAGCGGGAGGGGAGATACGCAGTATTTT
TRBJ2-5 TRBV2 - CASRAALAQETQYF TGTGCCAGCAGGGCGGCCTTGGCCCAAGAGACCCAGTACTTC
TRBJ1-2 TRBV28 - CASSWRDYGYTF TGTGCCAGTTCTTGGAGAGACTATGGCTACACCTTC
TRBJ2-5 TRBV7-6 - CASSRAGGRETQYF TGTGCCAGCAGCCGGGCAGGAGGTCGGGAGACCCAGTACTTC
TRBJ2-5 TRBV2 TRBD1 CASTGRGQNRETQYF TGTGCCAGCACCGGACGGGGACAGAACCGGGAGACCCAGTACTTC
TRBJ2-3 TRBV5-1 TRBD1 CASSPRQGSTDTQYF TGCGCCAGCAGCCCCAGACAGGGTAGCACAGATACGCAGTATTTT
TRBJ2-7 TRBV18 TRBD1 CASSPRQGTYEQYF TGTGCCAGCTCACCCCGACAGGGAACCTACGAGCAGTACTTC
TRBJ1-6 TRBV25-1 - CASSDTGNNSPLHF TGTGCCAGCAGCGACACAGGGAATAATTCACCCCTCCACTTT
TRBJ1-1 TRBV18 - CASSPGAFEAFF TGTGCCAGCTCACCGGGGGCGTTTGAAGCTTTCTTT
TRBJ2-3 TRBV4-2 - CASQKAEASTDTQYF TGTGCCAGCCAGAAAGCGGAAGCTAGCACAGATACGCAGTATTTT
TRBJ1-1 TRBV6-5 - CASSYGRAGNTEAFF TGTGCCAGCAGTTACGGGCGGGCCGGGAACACTGAAGCTTTCTTT
TRBJ1-3 TRBV5-1 TRBD1 CASSDTGVTGNTIYF TGCGCCAGCAGCGACACAGGGGTAACTGGAAACACCATATATTTT
TRBJ2-1 TRBV9 - CASSVERDTSSSYNEQFF TGTGCCAGCAGCGTAGAGCGCGATACTAGTTCCTCCTACAATGAGCAGTTCTTC
TRBJ1-4 TRBV11-1 - CASSSGAWREKLFF TGTGCCAGCAGCTCAGGGGCCTGGAGAGAAAAACTGTTTTTT
TRBJ2-2 TRBV19 - CASSIEFDSVGELFF TGTGCCAGTAGTATAGAATTCGACTCGGTGGGGGAGCTGTTTTTT
TRBJ2-7 TRBV6-5 TRBD1 CASSYGGTGDEQYF TGTGCCAGCAGTTACGGGGGGACAGGGGACGAGCAGTACTTC
TRBJ2-7 TRBV6-1 TRBD1 CASLGQGPYEQYF TGTGCCAGCCTCGGACAGGGGCCCTACGAGCAGTACTTC
TRBJ1-2 TRBV10-1 - CASSDLQGDGYTF TGCGCCAGCAGTGACCTACAGGGAGATGGCTACACCTTC
TRBJ2-7 TRBV13 TRBD2 CASSLGGRGYEQYF TGTGCCAGCAGCTTAGGTGGGAGGGGCTACGAGCAGTACTTC
TRBJ2-3 TRBV9 - CASSPRREVTDTQYF TGTGCCAGCAGCCCCCGGAGGGAGGTCACAGATACGCAGTATTTT
TRBJ2-2 TRBV10-3 TRBD2 CAIKGVAGGPNTGELFF TGTGCCATCAAAGGGGTAGCGGGAGGGCCGAACACCGGGGAGCTGTTTTTT
TRBJ2-1 TRBV4-1 - CASSQETGTFNEQFF TGCGCCAGCAGCCAAGAAACGGGGACTTTCAATGAGCAGTTCTTC
TRBJ2-5 TRBV19 - CASSIAGKETQYF TGTGCCAGTAGTATCGCGGGGAAAGAGACCCAGTACTTC
TRBJ2-7 TRBV28 - CASSLLPASRAYF TGTGCCAGCAGTTTATTACCGGCGAGCAGGGCTTACTTC
TRBJ2-7 TRBV2 - CASSVDRGYEQYF TGTGCCAGCAGCGTAGACAGAGGCTACGAGCAGTACTTC
TRBJ2-1 TRBV19 - CASSIGHNSYNEQFF TGTGCCAGTAGTATTGGGCACAACTCCTACAATGAGCAGTTCTTC